The 25 T cell receptor beta chains below were found in one sample sequenced in a study of monozygotic twins with inflammatory bowel disease (dated by TCRdb to the late 2010s). To prepare the library, 5' RACE was applied. Sequenced using an Illumina HiSeq 2500. The reads went through TCRdb reprocessing, and each CDR3 protein sequence gets one entry with no DNA. The table for this sample shows about 170,000 distinct CDR3 sequences. The top ten constitute roughly 3% of the sample. The sequencing input was blood. These TCRs come from a human donor with ulcerative colitis or Crohn's disease, or a healthy co-twin of an affected twin (not recorded which).

This chain joins TRBV19 and TRBJ2-7; the TCRdb D gene call, TRBD1, has no DNA to confirm it. The CDR3 sequence is 14 residues long. Germline CDR1 LNHDA, CDR2 SQIVND (reference sequence). CDR3 sequence reads: CASSRLPNRPEQYF.

The chain uses TRBV27 and TRBJ2-7. Germline-derived CDR1 and CDR2 are MNHEY and SMNVEV (reference sequence). CDR3 size: 15 residues. CDR3 sequence: CASSSPDRGPYEQYF.

The chain joins TRBV20-1 to TRBJ1-1; TCRdb proposes TRBD1, but this gene call is untestable without DNA. This CDR3 is built from 12 residues. Germline V lookup: CDR1 DFQATT, CDR2 SNEGSKA (reference sequence). The CDR3 is CSAPETLELAFF.

The chain uses TRBV24-1 and TRBJ2-5; lacking DNA, the TRBD1 call made by TCRdb goes unchecked. The germline V gene encodes CDR1 KGHDR and CDR2 SFDVKD. The CDR3 contains 15 residues. This CDR3 reads CATSDYRGDKETQYF.

The rearrangement joins TRBV7-9 to TRBJ2-7. CDR1 is SEHNR, CDR2 FQNEAQ, per germline (reference sequence). This CDR3 contains 12 residues. The CDR3 loop is CASSLQAYEQYF.

This sequence joins TRBV5-1 and TRBJ2-1. The CDR3 consists of 16 residues. Per germline, CDR1 SGHRS and CDR2 YFSETQ. The CDR3 is CASSAYGGASYNEQFF.

This CDR3 is CASTDTYEQYF. The J gene is TRBJ2-7, the V gene TRBV7-9. Germline CDR1 and CDR2: SEHNR and FQNEAQ (reference sequence). CDR3 length equals 11 residues.

The genes are TRBV6-1 and TRBJ2-2. The germline V gene encodes CDR1 MNHNS and CDR2 SASEGT. The CDR3 is 15 amino acids. The CDR3: CASSEARSNTGELFF.

The chain employs TRBV9 and TRBJ2-7. CDR1 is SGDLS, CDR2 YYNGEE, per germline. CDR3 length equals 14 residues. CDR3 loop: CASSVGGMSYEQYF.

V gene TRBV29-1 combines with J gene TRBJ1-1. The CDR3 is made up of 13 amino acids. Germline CDR1 is SQVTM and CDR2 is ANQGSEA. The CDR3 sequence is CSGGTGTREGAFF.

V usage is TRBV10-3 and J usage is TRBJ2-5. CDR1 and CDR2 (germline): ENHRY, SYGVKD. The CDR3 is 12 residues long. The CDR3 region is CAISESSETQYF.

The chain is built from TRBV20-1 and TRBJ2-1; as DNA is missing, the TRBD2 call by TCRdb cannot be tested. Germline-derived CDR1 and CDR2 are DFQATT and SNEGSKA (reference sequence). The CDR3 has 17 residues. CDR3 protein: CSASISSLAGSYNEQFF.

This chain connects TRBV4-1 to TRBJ2-7. The germline V gene has CDR1 MGHRA and CDR2 YSYEKL. The CDR3 covers 16 residues. The CDR3 region is CASSQASLSTTYEQYF.

This chain uses TRBV7-7 with TRBJ2-5; the D call of TRBD2 rests on TCRdb alone, since no DNA is present to check it. CDR1 and CDR2 (germline): SSHAT, FNYEAQ (reference sequence). The CDR3 covers 13 residues. CDR3: CASSLGSAETQYF.

The CDR3 region is CASSLRIPYEQYF. The chain has TRBV5-1 and TRBJ2-7. Germline V gene sequence: CDR1 SGHRS, CDR2 YFSETQ. The CDR3 totals 13 residues.

V and J are TRBV7-9 and TRBJ2-7. This CDR3 has 12 amino acids. The germline gives CDR1 SEHNR, CDR2 FQNEAQ (reference sequence). This CDR3 reads CASSSGRNEQYF.

The rearrangement joins TRBV4-3 to TRBJ2-7; with no DNA, the TCRdb D assignment of TRBD2 cannot be verified. Germline CDR1 is LGHNA and CDR2 is YSLEER. This CDR3 is 20 amino acids long. CDR3 residues: CASSQEFGLAGVMSSYEQYF.

The V call is TRBV5-1, the J call TRBJ2-2; TCRdb proposes TRBD2, but this gene call is untestable without DNA. Germline CDR1 is SGHRS and CDR2 is YFSETQ. This CDR3 spans 15 amino acids. CDR3 amino acids: CASSANGGNTGELFF.

The J gene is TRBJ1-4, the V gene TRBV12-3 or TRBV12-4; the TCRdb call, TRBD1, lacks DNA for checking. CDR3 length: 14 amino acids. The CDR3 sequence: CASRPWGDREKLFF.

The rearrangement links TRBV27 to TRBJ2-1. The CDR3 is 18 residues long. Germline lookup yields CDR1 MNHEY and CDR2 SMNVEV (reference sequence). The CDR3 sequence is CASSSMALVRGSYNEQFF.

The rearrangement joins TRBV12-2 to TRBJ2-2; TCRdb returns TRBD2, unconfirmable since there is no DNA. TRBV12-2 corresponds to a pseudogene. The CDR3 covers 17 residues. CDR3 amino acids: CASRPGLAGAITGELFF.

V and J are TRBV7-2 and TRBJ2-7. CDR3 length: 14 residues. Germline lookup yields CDR1 SGHTA and CDR2 FQGNSA. CDR3 amino acids: CASSLGVFPYEQYF.

This chain connects TRBV7-3 to TRBJ2-1. Germline V CDR1 and CDR2: SGHTA, FQGTGA. The CDR3 has 16 residues. The chain's CDR3 is CASSFHSGSSYNEQFF.

This chain connects TRBV6-5 to TRBJ1-1; the D call from TCRdb, TRBD1, cannot be confirmed without DNA. Germline CDR1 MNHEY, CDR2 SVGAGI. The CDR3 is 11 amino acids. CDR3 loop: CAVGPGWRAFF.

V usage is TRBV12-3 or TRBV12-4 and J usage is TRBJ2-1; TCRdb names TRBD1, which stays unverified in the absence of DNA. This CDR3 is 16 amino acids long. The CDR3 here is CASSWSGTETYNEQFF.